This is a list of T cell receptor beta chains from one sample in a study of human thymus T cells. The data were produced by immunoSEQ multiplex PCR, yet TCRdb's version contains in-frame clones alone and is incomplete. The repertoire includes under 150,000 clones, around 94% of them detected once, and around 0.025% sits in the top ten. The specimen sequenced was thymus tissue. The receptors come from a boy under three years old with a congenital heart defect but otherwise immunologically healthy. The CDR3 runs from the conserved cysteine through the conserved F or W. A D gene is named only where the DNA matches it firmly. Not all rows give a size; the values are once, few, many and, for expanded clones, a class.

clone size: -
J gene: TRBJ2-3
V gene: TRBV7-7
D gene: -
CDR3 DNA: TGTGCTAGCAGCTTAAATTTGGATGAACCCACAGATACGCAGTATTTT
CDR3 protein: CASSLNLDEPTDTQYF

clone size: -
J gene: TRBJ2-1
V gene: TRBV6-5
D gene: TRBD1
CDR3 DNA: TGTGCCAGCAGGTCTGACAGGGCGTCCTACAATGAGCAGTTCTTC
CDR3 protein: CASRSDRASYNEQFF

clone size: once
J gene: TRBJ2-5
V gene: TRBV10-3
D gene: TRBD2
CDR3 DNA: TGTGCCATCAGTGAGTCGCTGTCTAGCGGGGGGTCTCCCCAAGAGACCCAGTACTTC
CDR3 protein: CAISESLSSGGSPQETQYF

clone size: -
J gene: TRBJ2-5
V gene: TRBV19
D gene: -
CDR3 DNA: TGTGCCAGTAGTATAAGAGGCAGGGGAGAGACCCAGTACTTC
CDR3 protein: CASSIRGRGETQYF

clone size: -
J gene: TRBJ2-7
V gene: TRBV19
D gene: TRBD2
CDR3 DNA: TGTGCCAGTAGTAAAGAGCGGGGTAGCTCCTACGAGCAGTACTTC
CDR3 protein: CASSKERGSSYEQYF

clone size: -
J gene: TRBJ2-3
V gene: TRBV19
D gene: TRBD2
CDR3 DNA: TGTGCCAGTAGTATGGTCCAATCTAGCGGCCAACCGTGGGGTACGCAGTATTTT
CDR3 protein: CASSMVQSSGQPWGTQYF

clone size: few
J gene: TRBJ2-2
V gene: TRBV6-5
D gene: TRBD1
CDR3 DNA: TGTGCCAGCAGTTACCTCCGGACAGGGCGTGATGGGGAGCTGTTTTTT
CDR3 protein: CASSYLRTGRDGELFF

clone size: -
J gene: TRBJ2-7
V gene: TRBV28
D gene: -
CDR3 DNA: TGTGCCAGCACCCGACAGGGAGGGTCCTACGAGCAGTACTTC
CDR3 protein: CASTRQGGSYEQYF

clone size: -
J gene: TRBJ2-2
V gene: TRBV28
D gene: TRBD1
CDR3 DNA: TGTGCCAGCAGTTTGGAACCCGACAGGGGGCGATACACCGGGGAGCTGTTTTTT
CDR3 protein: CASSLEPDRGRYTGELFF

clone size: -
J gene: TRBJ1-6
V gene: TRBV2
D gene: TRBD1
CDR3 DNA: TGTGCCAGCAGTGAGGAGACAGGGGCTTACTCACCCCTCCACTTT
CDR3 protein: CASSEETGAYSPLHF

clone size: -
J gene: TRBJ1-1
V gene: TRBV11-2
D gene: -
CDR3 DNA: TGTGCCAGCAGCGGACTCGACAGTCTTATGAACACTGAAGCTTTCTTT
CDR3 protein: CASSGLDSLMNTEAFF

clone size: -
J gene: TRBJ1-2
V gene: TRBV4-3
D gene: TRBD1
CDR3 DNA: TGCGCCAGCAGCCAAGATCGAGGGTCAGGGGGCCATGGCTACACCTTC
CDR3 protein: CASSQDRGSGGHGYTF

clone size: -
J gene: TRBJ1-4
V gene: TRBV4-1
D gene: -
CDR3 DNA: TGCGCCAGCAGCCAAGTGGAAGAGGCGCAACACATTAATGAAAAACTGTTTTTT
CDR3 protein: CASSQVEEAQHINEKLFF

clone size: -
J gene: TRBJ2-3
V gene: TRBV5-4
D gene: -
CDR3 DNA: TGTGCCAGCAGCTTGAACACCGAGAGCGCAGATACGCAGTATTTT
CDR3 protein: CASSLNTESADTQYF

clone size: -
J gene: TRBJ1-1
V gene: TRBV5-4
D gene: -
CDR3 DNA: TGTGCCAGCAGCTTTAAAGCGGAGAACACTGAAGCTTTCTTT
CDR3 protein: CASSFKAENTEAFF

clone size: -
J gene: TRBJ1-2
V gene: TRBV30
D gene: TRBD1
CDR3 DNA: TGTGCCTGGAGAGGGACAGGGCAACCTAACTATGGCTACACCTTC
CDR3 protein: CAWRGTGQPNYGYTF

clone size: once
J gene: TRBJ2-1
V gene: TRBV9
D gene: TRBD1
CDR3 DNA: TGTGCCAGCAGCAGCCCGGGACAGTACAATGAGCAGTTCTTC
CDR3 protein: CASSSPGQYNEQFF

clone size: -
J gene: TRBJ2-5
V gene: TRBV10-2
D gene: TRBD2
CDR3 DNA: TGCGCCAGCAGTGAGCCGGGACTAGCGGGGGCCTGGGGGGAGACCCAGTACTTC
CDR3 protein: CASSEPGLAGAWGETQYF

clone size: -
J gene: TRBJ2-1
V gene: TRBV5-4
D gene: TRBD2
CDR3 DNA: TGTGCCAGCAGCCCAGGGACTAGCGCAGACAATGAGCAGTTCTTC
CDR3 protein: CASSPGTSADNEQFF

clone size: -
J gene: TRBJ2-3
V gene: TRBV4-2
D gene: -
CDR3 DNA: TGTGCCAGCGGCCGTGAGGGGGGGCCCGATACGCAGTATTTT
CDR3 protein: CASGREGGPDTQYF

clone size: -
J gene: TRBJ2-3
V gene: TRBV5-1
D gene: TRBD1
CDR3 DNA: TGCGCCAGCAGCCCCCCCCGGGACAGGGCCCACGTTAGCACAGATACGCAGTATTTT
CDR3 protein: CASSPPRDRAHVSTDTQYF

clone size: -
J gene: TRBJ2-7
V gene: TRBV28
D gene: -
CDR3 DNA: TGTGCCAGCAGTTTCCGTGGAGAGGATATGACATACGAGCAGTACTTC
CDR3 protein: CASSFRGEDMTYEQYF

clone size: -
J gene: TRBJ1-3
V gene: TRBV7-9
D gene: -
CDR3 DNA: TGTGCCAGCAGCTCCGCTACAGGGATAAACACCATATATTTT
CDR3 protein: CASSSATGINTIYF

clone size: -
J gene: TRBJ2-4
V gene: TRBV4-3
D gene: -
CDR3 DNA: TGCGCCAGCAGCCAAGGAAGGGGGGGGGCGCGGGCCAAAAACATTCAGTACTTC
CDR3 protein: CASSQGRGGARAKNIQYF

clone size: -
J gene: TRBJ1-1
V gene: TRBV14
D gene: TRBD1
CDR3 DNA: TGTGCCAGCAGCAGAGGGACAGGGGGGGAGAACACTGAAGCTTTCTTT
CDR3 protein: CASSRGTGGENTEAFF

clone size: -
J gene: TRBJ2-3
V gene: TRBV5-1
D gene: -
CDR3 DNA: TGCGCCAGCAGCAGCGGTCAAAGCACAGATACGCAGTATTTT
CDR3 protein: CASSSGQSTDTQYF

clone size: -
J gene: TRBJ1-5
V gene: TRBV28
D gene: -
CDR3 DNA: TGTGCCAGCAGTTTACATGGCAATCAGCCCCAGCATTTT
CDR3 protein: CASSLHGNQPQHF

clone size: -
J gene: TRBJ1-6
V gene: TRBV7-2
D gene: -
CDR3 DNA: TGTGCCAGCAGTCCAGGGTGGCCGATTGTGGATAGACCCCTCCACTTT
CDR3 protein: CASSPGWPIVDRPLHF

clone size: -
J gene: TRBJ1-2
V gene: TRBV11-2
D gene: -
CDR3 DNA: TGTGCCAGCAGCTCCATTAATGCCCGGGGCAAGGAGCATGGCTACACCTTC
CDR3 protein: CASSSINARGKEHGYTF

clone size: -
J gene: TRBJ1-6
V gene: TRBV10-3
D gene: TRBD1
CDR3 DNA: TGTGCCATCAGTGAGTCTTCCACGAACAGGGGGCTGGAGCCCTCCTATAATTCACCCCTCCACTTT
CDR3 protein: CAISESSTNRGLEPSYNSPLHF

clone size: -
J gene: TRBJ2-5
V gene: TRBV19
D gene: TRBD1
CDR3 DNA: TGTGCCAGTAGTATAACAGGGGGCACCAACTTCATCCAAGAGACCCAGTACTTC
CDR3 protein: CASSITGGTNFIQETQYF

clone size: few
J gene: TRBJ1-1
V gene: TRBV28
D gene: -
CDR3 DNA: TGTGCCAGCAGTCCTAGACGAGTAGTAGCTTTCTTT
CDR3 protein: CASSPRRVVAFF

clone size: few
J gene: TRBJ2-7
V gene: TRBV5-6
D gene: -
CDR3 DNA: TGTGCCAGCAGCTTGGGGCGGGACTCTTGCGAGCAGTACTTC
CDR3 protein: CASSLGRDSCEQYF

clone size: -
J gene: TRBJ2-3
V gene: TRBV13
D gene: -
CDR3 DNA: TGTGCCAGCAGCTCTGGCTGGAGCACAGATACGCAGTATTTT
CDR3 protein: CASSSGWSTDTQYF

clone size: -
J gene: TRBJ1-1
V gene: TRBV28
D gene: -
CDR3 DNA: TGTGCCAGCAGACCAGGGTGGGATAACACTGAAGCTTTCTTT
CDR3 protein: CASRPGWDNTEAFF

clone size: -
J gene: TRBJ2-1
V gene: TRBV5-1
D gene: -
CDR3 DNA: TGCGCCAGCAGCTTGGGTTCCCCCAATGAGCAGTTCTTC
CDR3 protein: CASSLGSPNEQFF

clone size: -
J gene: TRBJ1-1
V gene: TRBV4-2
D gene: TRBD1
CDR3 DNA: TGTGCCAGCAGCCGACCGGGACAGGGCGGTCTCTCGGTAGGCACTGAAGCTTTCTTT
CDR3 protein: CASSRPGQGGLSVGTEAFF

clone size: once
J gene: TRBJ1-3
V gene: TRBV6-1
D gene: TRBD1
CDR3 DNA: TGTGCCAGCAGTGGGGACAGGGAAAGGGGAAACACCATATATTTT
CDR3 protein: CASSGDRERGNTIYF

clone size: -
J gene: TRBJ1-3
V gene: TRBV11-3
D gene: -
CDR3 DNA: TGTGCCAGCAGCCTAGGGGATAAGAGCTCTGGAAACACCATATATTTT
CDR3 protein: CASSLGDKSSGNTIYF

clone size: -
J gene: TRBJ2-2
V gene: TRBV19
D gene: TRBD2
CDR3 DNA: TGTGCCAGTAGTACCCCCCGGACTAGCGGGGGCGTCGGGGAGCTGTTTTTT
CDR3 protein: CASSTPRTSGGVGELFF

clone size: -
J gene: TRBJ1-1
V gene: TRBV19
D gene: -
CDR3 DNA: TGTGCCAGTAGTATAGTCACAGCGAACACTGAAGCTTTCTTT
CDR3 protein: CASSIVTANTEAFF

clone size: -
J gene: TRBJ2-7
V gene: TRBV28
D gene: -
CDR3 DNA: TGTGCCAGCAGCCCCGAGACTGATGGGGAGCAGTACTTC
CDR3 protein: CASSPETDGEQYF

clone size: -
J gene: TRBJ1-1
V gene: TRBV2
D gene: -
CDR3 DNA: TGTGCCAGCAAGAACAGGACCCTTAGCACTGAAGCTTTCTTT
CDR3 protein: CASKNRTLSTEAFF

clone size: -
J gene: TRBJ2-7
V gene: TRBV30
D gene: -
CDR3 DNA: TGTGCCTGGAGTGTTCTGTCCTACGAGCAGTACTTC
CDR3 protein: CAWSVLSYEQYF

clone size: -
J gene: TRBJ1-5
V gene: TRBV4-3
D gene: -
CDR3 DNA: TGCGCCAGCAGCCAAGACAGGGCTACTAGCAATCAGCCCCAGCATTTT
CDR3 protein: CASSQDRATSNQPQHF

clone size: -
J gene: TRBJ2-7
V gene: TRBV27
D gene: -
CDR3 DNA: TGTGCCAGCAGCCAGAGTTATGAGTACGAGCAGTACTTC
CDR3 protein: CASSQSYEYEQYF

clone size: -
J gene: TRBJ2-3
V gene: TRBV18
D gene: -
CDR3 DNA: TGTGCCAGCGCACCGACACTAACAGATACGCAGTATTTT
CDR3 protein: CASAPTLTDTQYF

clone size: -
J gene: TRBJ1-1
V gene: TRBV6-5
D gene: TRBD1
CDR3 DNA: TGTGCCAGCAGGTCAGGGGGAAGCCCTGAAGCTTTCTTT
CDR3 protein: CASRSGGSPEAFF

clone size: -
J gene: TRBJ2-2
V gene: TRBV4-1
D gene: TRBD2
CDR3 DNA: TGCGCCAGCAGCCAAAAATCGATAGCGGGGGACACCGGGGAGCTGTTTTTT
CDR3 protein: CASSQKSIAGDTGELFF

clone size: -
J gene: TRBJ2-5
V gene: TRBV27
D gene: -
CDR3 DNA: TGTGCCAGCAGTTTAAGGCACGGGCCTAGACAAGAGACCCAGTACTTC
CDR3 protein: CASSLRHGPRQETQYF

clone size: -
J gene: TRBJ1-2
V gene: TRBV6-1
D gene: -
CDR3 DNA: TGTGCCAGCAGTGAAGCGGGCAGCCGGTTCTATGGCTACACCTTC
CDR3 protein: CASSEAGSRFYGYTF

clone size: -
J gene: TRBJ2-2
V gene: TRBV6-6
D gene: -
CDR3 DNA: TGTGCCAGCAGTTACTCGGTCGAAGGGGGTGTCTGGGAGCTGTTTTTT
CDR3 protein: CASSYSVEGGVWELFF

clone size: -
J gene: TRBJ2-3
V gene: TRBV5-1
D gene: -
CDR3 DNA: TGCGCCAGCAGCTTGAGGCTGCGGGACCCAGATACGCAGTATTTT
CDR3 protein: CASSLRLRDPDTQYF

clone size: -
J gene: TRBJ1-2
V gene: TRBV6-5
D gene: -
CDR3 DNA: TGTGCCAGCAGCAACCCCCGGGCGTCTAACTATGGCTACACCTTC
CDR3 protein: CASSNPRASNYGYTF

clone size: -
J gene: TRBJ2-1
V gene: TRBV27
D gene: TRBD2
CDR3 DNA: TGTGCCAGCAGTTTCTATTCTAGCGGGGGACCCTCCTACAATGAGCAGTTCTTC
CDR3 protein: CASSFYSSGGPSYNEQFF

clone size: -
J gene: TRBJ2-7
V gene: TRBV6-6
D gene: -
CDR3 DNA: TGTGCCAGCAGTTACCGAGACAGCTCCTACGAGCAGTACTTC
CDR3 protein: CASSYRDSSYEQYF

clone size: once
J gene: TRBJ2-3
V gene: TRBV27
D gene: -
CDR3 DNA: TGTGCCAGCAGTTTAAAAAGAGGGAGCACAGATACGCAGTATTTT
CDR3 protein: CASSLKRGSTDTQYF

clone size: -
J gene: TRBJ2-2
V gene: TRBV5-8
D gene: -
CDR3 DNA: TGTGCCAGCAGTCGGAAAGGGGGGACCGGGGAGCTGTTTTTT
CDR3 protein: CASSRKGGTGELFF

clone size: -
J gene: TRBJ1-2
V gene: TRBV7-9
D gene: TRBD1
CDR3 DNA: TGTGCCAGCAGTCAGTGGACAGGGCGCCGTAACTATGGCTACACCTTC
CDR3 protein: CASSQWTGRRNYGYTF

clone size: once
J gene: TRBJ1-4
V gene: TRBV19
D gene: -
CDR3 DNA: TGTGCCACTCGGGGACGAAATGAAAAACTGTTTTTT
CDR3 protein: CATRGRNEKLFF